The present T cell receptor (beta chain) was sequenced within a study of shared clonotypes between healthy human individuals. TCRdb's copy holds only in-frame clones and misses some; the assay was immunoSEQ multiplex PCR. The table lists roughly 2 million clones, approximately 94% of them singletons. CD45RA-negative memory and CD45RA+ naive subsets were split from the CD4+ cells. Germline V gives CDR1 MNHEY, CDR2 SVGAGI. V was pared by 6 bases and J by 2 bases, with 6 bases between. The CDR3 sequence is 12 residues long. Study-wide points: Several donors had around 5.5% of their naive CD4 clonotypes in common.

This clone was counted a single time. Its antigen is currently unknown. The TCR sequence derives from a man between 18 and 29 years old in good health. V usage is TRBV6-5 and J usage is TRBJ2-3; TRBD2 might be the D (5 bases). The sequencing sample was made of naive CD4+ T cells sorted from blood. Subset defined: CD45RA+ positively selected. The CDR3 DNA sequence: TGTGCCAGCAGGGACTTCACAGATACGCAGTATTTT. Translating it yields CASRDFTDTQYF.